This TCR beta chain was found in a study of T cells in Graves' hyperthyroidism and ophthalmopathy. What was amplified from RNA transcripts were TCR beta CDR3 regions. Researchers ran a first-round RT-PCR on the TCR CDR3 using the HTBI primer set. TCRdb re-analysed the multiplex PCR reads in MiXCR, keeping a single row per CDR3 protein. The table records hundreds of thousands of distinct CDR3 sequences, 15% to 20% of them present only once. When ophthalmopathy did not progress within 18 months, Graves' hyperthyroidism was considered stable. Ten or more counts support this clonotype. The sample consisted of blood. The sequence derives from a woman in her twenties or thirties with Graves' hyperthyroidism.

The CDR3, as DNA: TGTGCCAGCAAAGACCACCTCTTCCGGGAGACAGATACGCAGTATTTT. Translating it yields CASKDHLFRETDTQYF. The chain uses TRBV6-1 and TRBJ2-3, with a weak D call TRBD2 (6 bases). Per germline, CDR1 MNHNS and CDR2 SASEGT. This CDR3 is 16 amino acids long. V dropped 7 bases and J dropped 3 bases, with 20 bases sitting between them.